These 30 T cell receptor beta chains were all obtained from the same sample, sequenced in a study of shared clonotypes between healthy human individuals. The assay was immunoSEQ multiplex PCR, and TCRdb's table has in-frame clones only and misses some. The sample contains more than 450,000 clones, approximately 85% of which appear only once. Sequenced material: PBMCs. The receptors originated from a woman aged 40-49 years in good health. Some clones in this sample may be carry-over from other donors' samples.

This clone was observed a handful of times. This chain connects TRBV5-5 to TRBJ2-1; either TRBD1 or TRBD2 may supply D (5 bases each). The germline CDR1 and CDR2 sequences are SGHKS and YYEKEE (reference sequence). Trimming took 3 bases from V and 0 from J, leaving 16 bases between them. The CDR3 consists of 17 residues. The CDR3 reads CASSSDGWDRSYNEQFF. CDR3 DNA sequence: TGTGCCAGCAGCTCGGACGGGTGGGACCGCTCCTACAATGAGCAGTTCTTC.

J is TRBJ2-7 and V is TRBV10-3; 9 bases line up with TRBD2. V dropped 3 bases and J dropped 3; count of bases not matched to a gene: 21. Germline-derived CDR1 and CDR2 are ENHRY and SYGVKD. The CDR3 runs to 20 residues. CDR3 protein: CAISEGSGQTWTSVYYEQYF. The CDR3 DNA is TGTGCCATCAGTGAAGGTTCGGGACAGACCTGGACTAGCGTATACTACGAGCAGTACTTC.

This chain joins TRBV7-2 and TRBJ1-3, with D perhaps TRBD1 (5 bases). The V gene lost 4 bases and the J gene lost 0 bases, with 13 bases spanning the gap. The CDR3 runs to 16 residues. The germline gives CDR1 SGHTA, CDR2 FQGNSA. The CDR3 sequence is CASSSVGGYSGNTIYF. The CDR3 DNA follows: TGTGCCAGCAGCTCTGTGGGGGGTTACTCTGGAAACACCATATATTTT.

The V gene is TRBV12-5, the J gene TRBJ2-2; D possibly corresponds to TRBD1 (6 bases). The germline V gene has CDR1 LGHNT and CDR2 FRNRAP. Between the trimmed V and J ends, which lost 3 bases and 7 bases, there was a span of 12 bases. CDR3 length: 14 residues. CDR3: CASGFTGKIGELFF. The DNA of the CDR3 is TGTGCTAGTGGTTTTACAGGGAAGATCGGGGAGCTGTTTTTT. The variable domain in full, completed from reference TRBV12-5 and TRBJ2-2, reads DARVTQTPRHKVTEMGQEVTMRCQPILGHNTVFWYRQTMMQGLELLAYFRNRAPLDDSGMPKDRFSAEMPDATLATLKIQPSEPRDSAVYFCASGFTGKIGELFFGEGSRLTVL.

This rearrangement joins TRBV9 to TRBJ1-2; 11 bases match TRBD1. The CDR3 has 15 amino acids. Losses at the gene ends were 0 bases for V and 4 bases for J; bases not matched to a gene: 2. In germline, CDR1 is SGDLS, CDR2 YYNGEE. CDR3 sequence reads: CASSVAGQGVYGYTF. The CDR3 coding sequence is TGTGCCAGCAGCGTAGCGGGACAGGGGGTCTATGGCTACACCTTC.

V usage is TRBV5-1 and J usage is TRBJ2-5; 7 bases fit TRBD2. CDR1 SGHRS and CDR2 YFSETQ come from the germline V gene. The CDR3 is 14 amino acids. Trimming at V came to 5 bases and at J to 1 base, leaving 5 bases not matched to a gene. CDR3 in DNA: TGCGCCAGCAGACTGGGGACTACCCAAGAGACCCAGTACTTC. It translates to CASRLGTTQETQYF.

The rearrangement joins TRBV18 to TRBJ2-7, with TRBD1 as a possible D gene (5 bases). The CDR3 runs 16 residues. The germline V gene has CDR1 KGHSH and CDR2 LQKENI. Trimming left V 1 base short and J 4 bases short, with 17 bases between. The CDR3 reads CASSPLSAGISYEQYF. DNA for the CDR3: TGTGCCAGCTCACCACTCTCGGCAGGGATCAGTTACGAGCAGTACTTC.

The chain is built from TRBV5-4 and TRBJ2-3; D ambiguous. Trimming left V 6 bases short and J 0 bases short, with 23 bases between. There are 18 residues in the CDR3. Per germline, CDR1 SGHNT and CDR2 YYREEE (reference sequence). In nucleotides, the CDR3 is TGTGCCAGCACTTCTGGGGTAGTAGCCATTGCTAGCACAGATACGCAGTATTTT. It specifies CASTSGVVAIASTDTQYF.

This clone was observed a few times. The rearrangement uses TRBV6-1 and TRBJ1-1, with TRBD1 as a possible D gene (6 bases). Trimming removed 2 bases at V and 4 bases at J, with 11 bases between. The CDR3 totals 14 residues. The germline CDR1 and CDR2 sequences are MNHNS and SASEGT. The CDR3 sequence is CASSEPGGSTEAFF. The DNA for the CDR3 is TGTGCCAGCAGTGAACCCGGGGGCTCCACTGAAGCTTTCTTT.

The rearrangement uses TRBV4-2 and TRBJ1-2; possibly TRBD1 for D (6 bases). CDR1 and CDR2 (germline): LGHNA, YNFKEQ. Trimming left V 2 bases short and J 5 bases short, with 15 bases between. The CDR3 runs 15 residues. CDR3 nucleotide sequence: TGTGCCAGCAGCCAACCTACGGGGGGCAGGTATGGCTACACCTTC. Translated, it gives CASSQPTGGRYGYTF.

The table lists this clone with a few counts. The CDR3 DNA follows: TGTGCCAGCAGTGGAGACAGAGTGGGCGAGCAGTACTTC. It specifies CASSGDRVGEQYF. The chain has TRBV2 and TRBJ2-7, with TRBD1 as a possible D gene (5 bases). The germline V gene has CDR1 SNHLY and CDR2 FYNNEI. Trimming took off 4 bases at V and 6 bases at J, with 13 bases between the two ends. The CDR3 covers 13 residues.

In its sample, this clone was seen once. V is TRBV27 and J is TRBJ2-2, with TRBD1 identical over 7 bases. CDR1 and CDR2 from the germline V gene are MNHEY and SMNVEV (reference sequence). J was trimmed by 7 bases and V by 5 bases; bases with no gene match: 10. CDR3 length: 15 residues. The CDR3 region is CASSSDRDWVGELFF. As DNA, the CDR3 is TGTGCCAGCAGTAGCGACAGGGATTGGGTCGGGGAGCTGTTTTTT.

J is TRBJ2-3 and V is TRBV5-8; D possibly corresponds to TRBD1 (6 bases). V was cut by 4 bases and J by 4 bases, with 19 bases left in between. The V gene's germline CDR1 is SGHTS and CDR2 YDEGEE. The CDR3 totals 16 residues. CDR3 protein: CASSPLTGNIADTQYF. The CDR3 DNA sequence: TGTGCCAGCAGCCCTTTGACAGGAAATATCGCAGATACGCAGTATTTT.

CDR3 bases: TGCGCCAGCGGGACTAGCATGACCGGGGAGCTGTTTTTT. Protein sequence: CASGTSMTGELFF. The chain combines TRBV10-2 with TRBJ2-2; 9 bases match TRBD2. The CDR3 length is 13 residues. V was clipped by 8 bases and J by 5 bases; unmatched bases: 3. CDR1 WSHSY and CDR2 SAAADI come from the germline V gene.

The gene calls are TRBV11-2 and TRBJ2-7; tentative D call: TRBD1 (7 bases). Germline lookup yields CDR1 SGHAT and CDR2 FQNNGV. The V end was cut by 4 bases, the J end by 7 bases, with 17 bases between. The CDR3 extends over 14 amino acids. The CDR3 spells CASSSLTGAGEQYF. CDR3 DNA: TGTGCCAGCAGCTCACTCACAGGGGCGGGGGAGCAGTACTTC.

The CDR3 bases are TGTGCCAGCAGTTTGGATCGGGACAGCACCTACGAGCAGTACTTC. Translation: CASSLDRDSTYEQYF. The chain joins TRBV6-5 to TRBJ2-7; 7 bases are a match to TRBD1. Unmatched junction bases numbered 8, after V lost 4 bases and J lost 2 bases. This CDR3 is 15 amino acids long. The V gene's germline CDR1 is MNHEY and CDR2 SVGAGI.

V and J are TRBV6-5 and TRBJ2-5; unclear D gene. Trimming shortened V by 6 bases and J by 2 bases, and 16 bases separated the two germline ends. CDR1 MNHEY and CDR2 SVGAGI come from the germline V gene. The CDR3 contains 15 residues. The CDR3 spells CASSQNTVQQETQYF. The CDR3 DNA reads TGTGCCAGCAGCCAGAATACAGTGCAACAAGAGACCCAGTACTTC.

The chain joins TRBV14 to TRBJ2-7; D gene ambiguous. This CDR3 has 13 amino acids. Trimming took 5 bases from V and 4 from J, leaving 12 bases between them. The V gene's germline CDR1 is SGHDN and CDR2 FVKESK. CDR3 amino acids: CASSLSFGYEQYF. The CDR3 DNA follows: TGTGCCAGCAGCTTAAGCTTTGGATACGAGCAGTACTTC.

The V call is TRBV7-3, the J call TRBJ2-7, with D possibly TRBD1 on 6 matching bases. The CDR3 runs 14 residues. Germline CDR1 reads SGHTA; CDR2 reads FQGTGA. With 4 bases removed from V and 9 bases from J, the gap between germline ends came to 19 bases. The CDR3 spells CASSSSGTQLRQYF. The CDR3 bases are TGTGCCAGCAGCTCGTCCGGGACACAACTAAGGCAGTACTTC.

V and J are TRBV2 and TRBJ2-7; 10 positions match TRBD1. Germline assignment: CDR1 SNHLY and CDR2 FYNNEI. CDR3 size: 16 residues. V gave up 7 bases and J gave up 9 bases; unmatched junction bases: 18. The CDR3 DNA sequence: TGTGCCAGCAAAGTGACGAGGGGGACAGGGGATGTTGGGCAGTACTTC. Residues: CASKVTRGTGDVGQYF. The variable domain in full, completed from reference TRBV2 and TRBJ2-7, reads EPEVTQTPSHQVTQMGQEVILRCVPISNHLYFYWYRQILGQKVEFLVSFYNNEISEKSEIFDDQFSVERPDGSNFTLKIRSTKLEDSAMYFCASKVTRGTGDVGQYFGPGTRLTVT.

Remarks on this clone: An end of the junction does not agree with germline; a read error may underlie this. The V call is TRBV7-7, the J call TRBJ2-7; D may be TRBD1 or TRBD2 (6 bases each). CDR1 is SSHAT and CDR2 is FNYEAQ in the germline V gene (reference sequence). The CDR3 is made up of 15 amino acids. CDR3 residues: CASSLGPGANYEQYF. As DNA, the CDR3 is TGTGCTAGCAGCTTAGGCCCGGGGGCGAACTACGAGCAGTACTTC.

A few counts support this clone. The J gene is TRBJ1-4, the V gene TRBV21-1; the DNA was not compared with TRBD1, the D call given in the table. TRBV21-1 is termed a pseudogene. CDR3 size: 17 residues. CDR3 amino acids: CASSASPGTDFNEKLFF. The CDR3 nucleotides read TGTGCCAGCAGCGCTTCCCCCGGGACAGACTTTAATGAAAAACTGTTTTTT.

Points on this clone: The junction differs from germline at one of its ends, possibly a read error. The V call is TRBV7-7, the J call TRBJ2-5; the match to TRBD2 covers 13 bases. This CDR3 has 15 residues. The germline V gene has CDR1 SSHAT and CDR2 FNYEAQ (reference sequence). The CDR3: CASSLGLAGEETQYF. CDR3 DNA sequence: TGTGCTAGCAGCCTCGGACTAGCGGGAGAGGAGACCCAGTACTTC. The entire variable domain, with the rest obtained from reference TRBV7-7 and TRBJ2-5, is as follows: GAGVSQSPRYKVTKRGQDVTLRCDPISSHATLYWYQQALGQGPEFLTYFNYEAQPDKSGLPSDRFSAERPEGSISTLTIQRTEQRDSAMYRCASSLGLAGEETQYFGPGTRLLVL.

The J gene is TRBJ2-3, the V gene TRBV6-1, with 9 bases identical to TRBD2. V lost 7 bases to trimming and J lost 2 bases; unmatched junction nucleotides: 7. Germline values: CDR1 MNHNS, CDR2 SASEGT. The CDR3 is 15 residues long. CDR3 coding DNA: TGTGCCAGCACCCCCAGCGGGGGGTCCACAGATACGCAGTATTTT. Translated: CASTPSGGSTDTQYF.

This clone was seen only a few times. This chain joins TRBV10-1 and TRBJ2-7, with D possibly called TRBD1 or TRBD2 (5 bases each). The germline CDR1 and CDR2 sequences are WNHNN and SYGVQD (reference sequence). V dropped 6 bases and J dropped 5 bases, with 11 bases sitting between them. CDR3 size: 12 residues. CDR3 in amino acids: CASSGANNEQYF. The CDR3 bases are TGCGCCAGCAGCGGGGCGAATAACGAGCAGTACTTC.

The chain couples TRBV29-1 to TRBJ2-1, with a tentative D call TRBD2 (6 bases). Per germline, CDR1 SQVTM and CDR2 ANQGSEA. This CDR3 is built from 13 residues. The V and J ends lost 6 bases and 10 bases respectively, with 19 bases between them. This CDR3 is CSVGEVLGGEQFF. The CDR3 coding sequence is TGCAGCGTGGGGGAGGTTTTGGGTGGGGAGCAGTTCTTC.

The rearrangement links TRBV19 to TRBJ2-1, with 7 bases aligning to TRBD2. The CDR3 runs to 12 residues. J was trimmed by 10 bases and V by 4 bases; bases with no gene match: 4. CDR1 is LNHDA and CDR2 is SQIVND in the germline V gene (reference sequence). The CDR3 reads CASSTSGPEQFF. CDR3 nucleotide sequence: TGTGCCAGTAGTACTAGCGGACCCGAGCAGTTCTTC.

This chain connects TRBV7-2 to TRBJ2-1; 9 positions match TRBD2. This CDR3 is 15 amino acids long. Trimming at V came to 4 bases and at J to 3 bases, leaving 4 bases not matched to a gene. Germline V gene lookup returns CDR1 SGHTA and CDR2 FQGNSA. The CDR3 region has the DNA TGTGCCAGCAGCTCACCGACTAGCGGCTACAATGAGCAGTTCTTC. Protein: CASSSPTSGYNEQFF.

The J gene is TRBJ2-2, the V gene TRBV5-1; 8 bases fit TRBD2. CDR1 SGHRS and CDR2 YFSETQ come from the germline V gene. There are 16 residues in the CDR3. Losses at the gene ends were 4 bases for V and 0 bases for J; bases not matched to a gene: 5. The CDR3 protein is CASSPRLASNTGELFF. For the CDR3, the DNA is TGCGCCAGCAGCCCACGACTAGCGTCGAACACCGGGGAGCTGTTTTTT.

This clone was counted a single time. The J gene is TRBJ2-7, the V gene TRBV7-2; 7 nucleotides line up with TRBD1. The CDR3 spans 14 residues. Germline CDR1 is SGHTA and CDR2 is FQGNSA. V trimming: 7 bases; J trimming: 2 bases; junction bases outside the gene matches: 8. The chain's CDR3 is CASNRDSGPYEQYF. DNA of the CDR3: TGTGCCAGCAACCGGGACAGCGGTCCCTACGAGCAGTACTTC.